This paragraph reports one T cell receptor (beta chain). Between the trimmed V and J ends, which lost 2 bases and 9 bases, there was a span of 14 bases. The CDR3 is made up of 14 amino acids. Germline V gene sequence: CDR1 MNHEY, CDR2 SVGEGT. The sample belongs to a study of blood T cell repertoires in COVID-19. Study at large: Sites in the United States, Italy and Spain provided acute and convalescent COVID-19 samples. PBMCs, B-cell-depleted T cells, or T cells were the source of the cDNA or gDNA that made up the material.

The data were produced by immunoSEQ multiplex PCR, yet TCRdb's version contains in-frame clones alone and is incomplete. The sample consists of 150,000 to 200,000 clones, 83% of them appearing once. Sequences were obtained from peripheral blood. This TCR came from a woman in her 70s with COVID-19, enrolled during active disease. The V and J genes are TRBV6-2 or TRBV6-3 and TRBJ2-1, with no clear D. The CDR3 nucleotides are TGTGCCAGCAGTTACGAGTACTACGGCACTGAGCAGTTCTTC. This codes for CASSYEYYGTEQFF.